This T cell receptor (beta chain) was profiled in a study of blood T cell repertoires in COVID-19. The overall study: Nucleic acid was either cDNA or gDNA, and it came from T cells, B-cell-depleted T cells, or PBMCs.

Here immunoSEQ multiplex PCR was the method, and the copy in TCRdb shows in-frame clones only, minus some. The repertoire includes around 150,000 clones, approximately 93% of them detected once, and less than 2% sits in the top ten. The V and J ends lost 0 bases and 7 bases, in that order; junction bases with no gene match: 6. Looked up from germline, CDR1 is MNHEY and CDR2 is SMNVEV (reference sequence). The CDR3 is 15 amino acids. This clonotype originated in a woman aged 55-70 years with COVID-19, enrolled during active disease. Sequencing was carried out using peripheral blood. This rearrangement joins TRBV27 to TRBJ2-5, with TRBD1 matching 9 bases. The CDR3 region is CASSLSGTGTGTQYF. The CDR3 nucleotides read TGTGCCAGCAGTTTATCGGGGACAGGGACAGGGACCCAGTACTTC.